The clone carrying this TCR beta chain was seen just once. Its antigen is unknown. This record comes from a study of T cell responses to AZD1222 COVID-19 vaccine. The table came from immunoSEQ multiplex PCR; TCRdb's copy has only in-frame clones and leaves some out. This table holds around 270,000 clones, 94% found once. The study pooled second doses at about 4 or about 12 weeks. Germline-derived CDR1 and CDR2 are SGHDN and FVKESK. CDR3 size: 16 residues. Trimming at V came to 5 bases and at J to 9 bases, leaving 11 bases not matched to a gene. Study results and limitations: Targeting of unmutated variant regions was reportedly seen in nearly half of spike-specific TCRs. Possibly, clonal diversity was underestimated; donors were largely white British and included more females. CD4 TCRs covered the whole spike, strongest at regions 160-218 and 743-854.

The receptor was isolated from an adult who received the AZD1222 COVID-19 vaccine. This chain links TRBV14 with TRBJ1-6; 9 bases are a match to TRBD1. The sample in question was peripheral blood, obtained 28 days after the second AZD1222 dose. Written as DNA, the CDR3 is TGTGCCAGCAGCGCAATACAGGGGGCGGCCGGTTCACCCCTCCACTTT. Translation: CASSAIQGAAGSPLHF. Based on the CDR3 plus reference TRBV14 and TRBJ1-6, the full variable domain is EAGVTQFPSHSVIEKGQTVTLRCDPISGHDNLYWYRRVMGKEIKFLLHFVKESKQDESGMPNNRFLAERTGGTYSTLKVQPAELEDSGVYFCASSAIQGAAGSPLHFGNGTRLTVT.